This TCR beta chain is from a study of identical twins. Study findings and constraints: Clonotypes of the beta chain that were abundant in cord blood carried fewer insertions (memory repertoires showed none).

For this clonotype: Antigen unknown.

Germline assignment: CDR1 SQVTM and CDR2 ANQGSEA. Trimming took off 2 bases at V and 2 bases at J, with 13 bases between the two ends. The CDR3 totals 15 residues. All donors comprised healthy Caucasians. Template switching added a universal primer binding site, and final cDNA carried unique molecular identifiers. TCRdb processed the 5' RACE reads anew with MiXCR; each CDR3 protein has one entry. Found here are 500,000 to 700,000 distinct CDR3 sequences, about 7.1% of them singletons; the top ten hold over 1.5%. This same sample was also part of a study on yellow fever vaccine responses in identical twins.

Sample: PBMCs. The sequence was collected from a woman aged 18 to 35 in good health. The chain couples TRBV29-1 to TRBJ2-1; D possibly corresponds to TRBD1 (6 bases). For the CDR3, the DNA is TGCAGCGTTGAAAGGGGGTCTTCGGCCTACAATGAGCAGTTCTTC. This codes for CSVERGSSAYNEQFF.